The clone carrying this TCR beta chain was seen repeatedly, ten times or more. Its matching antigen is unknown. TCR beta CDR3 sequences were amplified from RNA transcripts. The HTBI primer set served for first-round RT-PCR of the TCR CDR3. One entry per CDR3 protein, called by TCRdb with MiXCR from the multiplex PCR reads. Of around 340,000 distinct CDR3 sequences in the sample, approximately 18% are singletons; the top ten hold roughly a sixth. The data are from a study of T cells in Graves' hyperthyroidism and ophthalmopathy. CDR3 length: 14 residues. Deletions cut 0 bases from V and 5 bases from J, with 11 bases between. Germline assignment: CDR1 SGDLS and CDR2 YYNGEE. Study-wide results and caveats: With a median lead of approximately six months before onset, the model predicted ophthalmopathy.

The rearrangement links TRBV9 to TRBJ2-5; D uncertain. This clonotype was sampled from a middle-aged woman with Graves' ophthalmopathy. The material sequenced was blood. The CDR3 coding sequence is TGTGCCAGCAGCGTAGGTCTGGGGATGGAGACCCAGTACTTC. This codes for CASSVGLGMETQYF.